This TCR beta chain is drawn from a study of blood T cell repertoires in COVID-19. Whole-study context: The study drew acute and convalescent COVID-19 samples from the United States, Italy and Spain. Sources were T cells, B-cell-depleted T cells, or PBMCs; the material itself was cDNA or gDNA.

The CDR3 runs 15 residues. Germline loops: CDR1 SGHNT, CDR2 YYREEE (reference sequence). With V trimmed by 4 bases and J by 7 bases, 7 bases remained unmatched. How the authors handled the data: Amplification of reference gene primers provided the estimated nucleated cell counts. TCRdb's table, derived via immunoSEQ multiplex PCR, lists solely in-frame clones and lacks some. V and J calls and clone size are as listed in that table; D and trimming were resolved from the DNA. Here the sample spans about 190,000 clones, 89% being singletons. The sequence was collected from a man aged 40-50 years with acute or convalescent COVID-19. The specimen sequenced was peripheral blood. The chain is built from TRBV5-4 and TRBJ1-4, with TRBD1 matching over 10 bases. Here the CDR3 reads CASSARDRGSEKLFF. The CDR3 DNA follows: TGTGCCAGCAGCGCCCGGGACAGGGGTAGTGAAAAACTGTTTTTT.